Sequencing of this T cell receptor beta chain was carried out in a study of T-cell reconstitution after alpha-beta-depleted transplantation in children. The CDR3 is 16 residues long. Germline V gene lookup returns CDR1 KGHSH and CDR2 LQKENI. Trimming took 4 bases from V and 7 from J; bases not matched to a gene: 6. The library targeted TCRbeta and was prepared with unique molecular identifiers. TCRdb processed the PCR reads anew with MiXCR; each CDR3 protein has one entry. The data hold about 250,000 distinct CDR3 sequences, with 20% to 30% observed a single time. A word on this clonotype: Its antigen is as yet unknown.

General study findings and limits: T-cell numbers and diversity one year post-transplant derived largely from freshly generated T cells. Reported findings indicate that, about two months after transplant, alpha-beta T cells came from several hundred expanded clones, which were derived from non-depleted graft cells. Some patients' high day-60 TCRbeta diversity was attributed to recipient cells surviving conditioning.

The V gene is TRBV18, the J gene TRBJ1-6, with 11 bases matching TRBD1. This TCR came from a female patient between 2 and 10 years old who had a stem cell transplant for congenital amegakaryocytic thrombocytopenia, so the T cells may come from the graft donor. Sequences were derived from PBMCs, mostly from graft donor cells, sampled 360 days after TCRalphabeta/CD19-depleted stem cell transplant. In nucleotides, the CDR3 is TGTGCCAGCTCACGCGGGACAGGGGGTTCAAATTCACCCCTCCACTTT. Translating it yields CASSRGTGGSNSPLHF.